A selection of T cell receptor beta chains follows, all from one sample in a study of T cells in Graves' hyperthyroidism and ophthalmopathy. TCRdb fed the multiplex PCR reads into MiXCR, producing one record per CDR3 protein. The sample lists 400,000 or so distinct CDR3 sequences; 12% to 15% were seen once. The sample consisted of blood. The receptor set was obtained from a woman aged 55-69 years with Graves' ophthalmopathy. Both conserved end residues are part of each CDR3. Each record gives: clone size, V gene, J gene, D gene, CDR3 DNA, CDR3 protein. The D gene is left open where the match is weak. Size tells how often a clone was seen (once, few, many) or the class of an expanded clone, and some rows leave it out.

>many|TRBV3-1|TRBJ2-7|TRBD1
TGTGCCAGCAGTCGACAGGGGGCGAGCCTCTACGAGCAGTACTTC
CASSRQGASLYEQYF
>many|TRBV28|TRBJ2-1|TRBD2
TGTGCCAGCAGCTCCCCCGGAGCGGGAGGTTGGAATGAGCAGTTCTTC
CASSSPGAGGWNEQFF
>many|TRBV20-1|TRBJ2-7|TRBD2
TGCAGTGCGGGAGGTTATCTAGCGGGTGACGAGCAGTACTTC
CSAGGYLAGDEQYF
>many|TRBV7-3|TRBJ2-3|TRBD2
TGTGCCAGCAGCCCAAACCCCCCCTTAGCGGGAGGGAGCACAGATACGCAGTATTTT
CASSPNPPLAGGSTDTQYF
>NA|TRBV19|TRBJ2-6|NA
TGTGCCAGTAGTGAGGGGTCTGGGGCCAACGTCCTGACTTTC
CASSEGSGANVLTF
>few|TRBV12-3/TRBV12-4|TRBJ2-1|NA
TGTGCCAGCAGTTTAGTCCCGGGAGTGGGAGATGTCAATGAGCAGTTCTTC
CASSLVPGVGDVNEQFF
>NA|TRBV9|TRBJ1-2|TRBD1
TGTGCCAGCAGCGTACTTACAGGGGGGTATGGCTACACCTTC
CASSVLTGGYGYTF
>many|TRBV15|TRBJ2-7|NA
TGTGCCACCAGCAGAGATCGGGGCAGGGGCTCCTACGAGCAGTACTTC
CATSRDRGRGSYEQYF
>many|TRBV12-3/TRBV12-4|TRBJ2-1|TRBD1
TGTGCCAGCAGCCCCCCGCAGGGACAGGGGCAAAATGAGCAGTTCTTC
CASSPPQGQGQNEQFF
>many|TRBV19|TRBJ1-1|TRBD1
TGTGCCAGTAGTATGGGGACAGCGAACACTGAAGCTTTCTTT
CASSMGTANTEAFF
>many|TRBV15|TRBJ2-1|TRBD1
TGTGCCACCAGCGTTCGACAGGGACGGGATGAGCAGTTCTTC
CATSVRQGRDEQFF
>many|TRBV12-3/TRBV12-4|TRBJ2-7|NA
TGTGCCAGCAGTTTCGTAGACGAGCAGTACTTC
CASSFVDEQYF
>many|TRBV3-1|TRBJ2-3|NA
TGTGCCAGCAGCCAAGGGCTAGATCTAGGTACGCAGTATTTT
CASSQGLDLGTQYF
>NA|TRBV5-1|TRBJ2-5|TRBD2
TGCGCCAGCAGCTTGGGACTAGCGGGAGGACGGGAGACCCAGTACTTC
CASSLGLAGGRETQYF
>many|TRBV12-3/TRBV12-4|TRBJ2-1|TRBD2
TGTGCCAGCAGTATGGGACTAGCGGCCTCCTACAATGAGCAGTTCTTC
CASSMGLAASYNEQFF
>few|TRBV7-3|TRBJ2-3|TRBD1
TGTGCCAGCAGCGCAACAGGGGGGGATACGCAGTATTTT
CASSATGGDTQYF
>NA|TRBV20-1|TRBJ2-7|NA
TGCAGTGCTTCCTCCTACGAGCAGTACTTC
CSASSYEQYF
>many|TRBV2|TRBJ2-5|NA
TGTGCCAGCTCGCGGTACAGGGAGGAGACCCAGTACTTC
CASSRYREETQYF
>many|TRBV5-1|TRBJ2-7|TRBD2
TGCGCCAGCAGCCAGGCTAGCGGGAGGGCCCGAGAGCAGTACTTC
CASSQASGRAREQYF
>few|TRBV12-5|TRBJ2-7|NA
TGTGCTAGTGGTTTGGAGTACTACGAGCAGTACTTC
CASGLEYYEQYF
>few|TRBV28|TRBJ2-3|TRBD2
TGTGCCAGCAGCATACTAGCGGGAGGGGCCAATACGCAGTATTTT
CASSILAGGANTQYF
>few|TRBV6-2/TRBV6-3|TRBJ2-7|TRBD2
TGTGCCAGCAGTTACTCGGGGGGAGGACTAGCGGGAGGGCCGCGAGAGCAGTACTTC
CASSYSGGGLAGGPREQYF
>many|TRBV5-8|TRBJ2-1|NA
TGTGCCAGCAGCTTGAACTTCGACTCCTACAATGAGCAGTTCTTC
CASSLNFDSYNEQFF
>many|TRBV7-8|TRBJ2-3|NA
TGTGCCAGCAGCTTAGCATGGACGGGGACAGATACGCAGTATTTT
CASSLAWTGTDTQYF